This T cell receptor (beta chain) was captured in a study of CD8 T cells in Susac syndrome. Study-level results: It was acknowledged in the study that its TCR sequencing and HLA analysis involved a relatively small number of individuals.

Comment on this clonotype: Antigen unknown.

The germline V gene has CDR1 LGHDT and CDR2 YNNKEL (reference sequence). The CDR3 sequence is 16 residues long. V was trimmed by 4 bases and J by 0 bases, leaving 15 bases between them. Random hexamers were used to reverse transcribe an amount of 0.5 to 1 ug RNA. TCRdb reprocessed the immunoSEQ multiplex PCR reads via MiXCR and lists one record per CDR3 protein. The repertoire holds roughly 200,000 distinct CDR3 sequences, with approximately 94% as singletons. This chain uses TRBV3-1 with TRBJ1-1; D gene unclear. The TCR sequence derives from a human donor in good health. Sequenced input: CD4+ T cells from PBMCs. The CDR3, as DNA: TGTGCCAGCAGCCGCTCGGCCAGTATCATGAACACTGAAGCTTTCTTT. Its protein product is CASSRSASIMNTEAFF.